This T cell receptor (beta chain) derives from a study of lymphopenia after photon versus proton radiotherapy. Study conclusions and caveats: Survival link was tested only in deceased patients; proton benefit remains a possibility. Proton therapy kept repertoires fairly stable, unlike photons, which gained effector/memory cells. After the lymphocyte nadir, photon-treated repertoires showed oligoclonal expansion, especially of CD8+ Temra cells.

The CDR3 is 15 residues long. The V end was cut by 2 bases, the J end by 0 bases, with 11 bases between. Germline CDR1 KGHSH, CDR2 LQKENI. Notes on this clone: The antigen remains unidentified.

Data came from immunoSEQ multiplex PCR; TCRdb stores just in-frame clones and leaves some out. The sample contains approximately 150,000 clones, 80% to 90% of which appear only once. This specimen was peripheral blood, taken from a patient treated with photon-based radiotherapy. This chain connects TRBV18 to TRBJ2-7, with D tentatively TRBD2 (6 bases). The receptor comes from a man in his fifties with gastric cancer. CDR3 bases: TGTGCCAGCTCACCAGCACTAGCCTCCTCCTACGAGCAGTACTTC. The encoded protein is CASSPALASSYEQYF.